This T cell receptor (beta chain) was sequenced in a study of graft-versus-host responses after intestinal transplantation. Overall study: Transplant types were multivisceral, liver-intestinal, or isolated intestinal. Findings and limits, study-wide: Ileal or blood samples showed some GvH clones first, and such clones were also found in recipient marrow.

Trimming stripped 5 bases from V and 4 bases from J, with 18 bases between. The length of the CDR3 is 15 residues. Germline V CDR1 and CDR2: MDHEN, SYDVKM. For this clone: Its antigen remains unidentified.

This table comes from immunoSEQ multiplex PCR, and its TCRdb copy is limited to in-frame clones, with some not included. The sample consists of just under 90,000 clones, 75% to 90% of them appearing once. The sequencing here drew on unstimulated CD8+ T cells sorted from spleen or lymph node cells, taken before intestinal transplant. The chain joins TRBV28 to TRBJ2-7, with D possibly TRBD1 on 5 matching bases. This TCR came from a human donor who received an intestinal transplant. The CDR3 loop is CASSMGPPGKYEQYF. The CDR3, as DNA: TGTGCCAGCAGTATGGGGCCTCCTGGAAAGTACGAGCAGTACTTC.